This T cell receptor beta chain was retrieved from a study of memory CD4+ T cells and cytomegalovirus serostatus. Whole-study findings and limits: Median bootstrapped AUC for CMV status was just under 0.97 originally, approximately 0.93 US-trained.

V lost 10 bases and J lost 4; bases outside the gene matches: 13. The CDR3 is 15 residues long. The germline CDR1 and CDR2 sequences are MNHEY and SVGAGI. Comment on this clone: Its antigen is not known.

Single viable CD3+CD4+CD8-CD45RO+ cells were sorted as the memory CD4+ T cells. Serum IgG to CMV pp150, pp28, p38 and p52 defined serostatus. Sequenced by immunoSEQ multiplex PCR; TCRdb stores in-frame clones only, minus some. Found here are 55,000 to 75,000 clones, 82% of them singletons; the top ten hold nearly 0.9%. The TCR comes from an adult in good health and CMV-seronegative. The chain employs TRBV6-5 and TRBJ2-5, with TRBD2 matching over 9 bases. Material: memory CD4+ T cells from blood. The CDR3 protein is CANRAGGGAVETQYF. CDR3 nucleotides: TGTGCCAACCGGGCTGGCGGGGGGGCCGTAGAGACCCAGTACTTC.